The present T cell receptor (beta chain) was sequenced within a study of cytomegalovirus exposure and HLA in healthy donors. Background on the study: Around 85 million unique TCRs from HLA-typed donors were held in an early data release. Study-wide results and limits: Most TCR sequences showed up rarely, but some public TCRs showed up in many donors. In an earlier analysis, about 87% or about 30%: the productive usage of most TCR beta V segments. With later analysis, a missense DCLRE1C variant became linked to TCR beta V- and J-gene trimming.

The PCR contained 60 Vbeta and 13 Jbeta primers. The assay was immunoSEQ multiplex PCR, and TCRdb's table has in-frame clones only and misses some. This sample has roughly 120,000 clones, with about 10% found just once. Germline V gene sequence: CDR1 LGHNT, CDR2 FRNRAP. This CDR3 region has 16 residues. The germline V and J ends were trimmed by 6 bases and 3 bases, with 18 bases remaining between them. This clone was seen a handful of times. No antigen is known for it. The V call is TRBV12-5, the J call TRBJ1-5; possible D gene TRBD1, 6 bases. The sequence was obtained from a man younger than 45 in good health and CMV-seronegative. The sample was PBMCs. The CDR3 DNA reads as TGTGCTAGTGGCCCCGGGGTGTGGGGGCCCAATCAGCCCCAGCATTTT. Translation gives CASGPGVWGPNQPQHF.